This entry concerns a single T cell receptor (beta chain). Through a sample-barcoded 5' primer and a J-beta primer mix, a second PCR was run for about 6 to 12 cycles. From each sample, at least 3 million paired-end reads containing CDR3 were obtained. TCRdb independently ran MiXCR on the 5' RACE reads; one entry per CDR3 protein. The table has over 700,000 distinct CDR3 sequences, about 55% seen once. The source of the sample is a study of blood T cells in healthy people across ages. Turning to the study itself: Template switching recovered approximately one barcoded beta molecule for every two T cells.

V was cut by 8 bases and J by 0 bases, with 14 bases left in between. Germline V gives CDR1 DFQATT, CDR2 SNEGSKA (reference sequence). This CDR3 contains 13 residues. The TCR originated in a man aged 80 or over in good health. The V call is TRBV20-1, the J call TRBJ2-7, with D uncertain. The sequencing input was blood. Here the CDR3 DNA reads TGCAGTACTCCTGCCGCAAGCTCCTACGAGCAGTACTTC. This gives the protein CSTPAASSYEQYF.